The TCR beta chain described here comes from a study of liver allograft versus peripheral blood T cells. Study as a whole: Blood and transplanted-liver T cell receptor repertoires from recipients were compared.

Study conclusions and caveats: Liver allograft and peripheral blood T cell receptor repertoires reportedly differed.

TCRdb fed the reads into MiXCR, producing one record per CDR3 protein. The sample lists thousands of distinct CDR3 sequences; just over 20% were seen once. The table lists this clonotype with a few counts. Its specificity is unknown. Germline V gene data show CDR1 as MDHEN and CDR2 as SYDVKM. This CDR3 has 13 residues. V was pared by 6 bases and J by 2 bases, with 8 bases between. This TCR derives from a human patient who had a liver transplant. Part of the T cells may come from the graft donor. The chain carries TRBV28 and TRBJ1-5; the D is unclear. CDR3 loop: CASSIEGNQPQHF. CDR3 DNA sequence: TGTGCCAGCAGCATAGAGGGCAATCAGCCCCAGCATTTT.